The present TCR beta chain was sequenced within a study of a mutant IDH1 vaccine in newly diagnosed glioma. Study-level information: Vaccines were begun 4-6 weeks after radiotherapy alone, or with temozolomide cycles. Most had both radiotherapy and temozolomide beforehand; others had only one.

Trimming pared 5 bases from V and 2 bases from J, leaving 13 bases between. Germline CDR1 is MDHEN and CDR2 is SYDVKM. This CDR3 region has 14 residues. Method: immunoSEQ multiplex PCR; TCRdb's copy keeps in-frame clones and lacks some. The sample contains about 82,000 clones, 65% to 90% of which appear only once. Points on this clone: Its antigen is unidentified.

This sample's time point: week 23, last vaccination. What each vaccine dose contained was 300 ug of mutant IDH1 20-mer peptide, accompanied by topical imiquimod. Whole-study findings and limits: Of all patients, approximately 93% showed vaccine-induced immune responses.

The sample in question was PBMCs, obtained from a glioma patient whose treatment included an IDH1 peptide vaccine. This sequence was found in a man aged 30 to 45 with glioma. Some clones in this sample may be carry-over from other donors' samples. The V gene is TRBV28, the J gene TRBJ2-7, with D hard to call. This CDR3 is CASSPQGMPYEQYF. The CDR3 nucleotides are TGTGCCAGCAGTCCACAAGGGATGCCCTACGAGCAGTACTTC.